This T cell receptor beta chain was identified during a study of blood T cell repertoires in COVID-19. The V gene lost 3 bases and the J gene lost 1 base, with 6 bases spanning the gap. Germline CDR1 reads LGHDT; CDR2 reads YNNKEL (reference sequence). There are 13 residues in the CDR3. This table comes from immunoSEQ multiplex PCR, and its TCRdb copy is limited to in-frame clones, with some not included. The table lists more than 120,000 clones, 84% of them singletons. J is TRBJ1-1 and V is TRBV3-1 (or the pseudogene TRBV3-2); possible D gene TRBD1, 5 bases. The sequenced material came from PBMCs or T cells enriched from blood (not recorded which). This sequence was found in a man aged 50-60 years in a cohort exposed to, infected with or recovered from COVID-19 (not recorded which). The CDR3 nucleotides read TGTGCCAGCAGCCACCAGGGGAACACTGAAGCTTTCTTT. This gives the protein CASSHQGNTEAFF.